Here is one T cell receptor beta chain with its context. This sample was included in a study of shared clonotypes between healthy human individuals. Assay used: immunoSEQ multiplex PCR; TCRdb lists only in-frame clones, some missing. The repertoire has more than 900,000 clones, around 78% of them found once; the top ten carry around 0.61%. Trimming took 6 bases from V and 6 from J; bases not matched to a gene: 5. The germline V gene encodes CDR1 MNHEY and CDR2 SVGAGI. The CDR3 sequence is 13 residues long. This TCR was recovered from a man aged 18 to 29 in good health. Some clones in this sample may be carry-over from other donors' samples. The chain couples TRBV6-5 to TRBJ1-1, with 9 bases aligning to TRBD1. Sequences were obtained from memory CD4+ T cells from PBMCs. Documented subset: CD45RA-negative fraction. The CDR3 region has the DNA TGTGCCAGCAGATGGGACAGGGAGGCTGAAGCTTTCTTT. This codes for CASRWDREAEAFF.